This T cell receptor (beta chain) was documented in a study of blood T cell repertoires in COVID-19. In the study overall: Samples came from the United States, Italy and Spain, spanning acute and convalescent COVID-19. T cells, B-cell-depleted T cells, or PBMCs supplied cDNA or gDNA.

The CDR3 covers 16 residues. V lost 0 bases and J 6 bases, leaving 15 bases between the germline ends. Germline V gives CDR1 LGHDT, CDR2 YNNKEL (reference sequence). In the original processing: Using reference gene primer amplification, nucleated cell counts were estimated. Repertoires were generated with immunoSEQ multiplex PCR, while TCRdb's copy carries only in-frame clones and drops some. V, J and clone size derive from that table, while D and trimming were established from the DNA sequence. The sample lists approximately 300,000 clones, roughly 90% occurring once. Seattle cases were enrolled at active infection and followed longitudinally.

V and J are TRBV3-1 (or the pseudogene TRBV3-2) and TRBJ2-1; possibly TRBD2 for D (6 bases). The TCR comes from a woman aged 30 to 39 with COVID-19, enrolled during active disease. The sequenced material came from peripheral blood. In nucleotides, the CDR3 is TGTGCCAGCAGCCAAGAGTACGGGACTCTCTTCAATGAGCAGTTCTTC. This encodes CASSQEYGTLFNEQFF.